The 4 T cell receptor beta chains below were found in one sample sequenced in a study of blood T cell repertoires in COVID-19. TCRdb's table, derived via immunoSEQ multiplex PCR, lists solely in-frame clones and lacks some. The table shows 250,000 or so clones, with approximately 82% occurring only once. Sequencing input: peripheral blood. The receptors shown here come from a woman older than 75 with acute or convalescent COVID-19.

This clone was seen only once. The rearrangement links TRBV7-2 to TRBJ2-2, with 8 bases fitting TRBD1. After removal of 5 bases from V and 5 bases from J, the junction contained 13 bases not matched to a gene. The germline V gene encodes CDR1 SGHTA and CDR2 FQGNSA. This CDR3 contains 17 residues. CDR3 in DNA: TGTGCCAGCAGCAGCGGACACAGGGGGGTGGGAACCGGGGAGCTGTTTTTT. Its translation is CASSSGHRGVGTGELFF. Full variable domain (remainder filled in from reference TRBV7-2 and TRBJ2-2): GAGVSQSPSNKVTEKGKDVELRCDPISGHTALYWYRQSLGQGLEFLIYFQGNSAPDKSGLPSDRFSAERTGGSVSTLTIQRTQQEDSAVYLCASSSGHRGVGTGELFFGEGSRLTVL.

This chain's CDR3 is CASSDYERGVTDTQYF. The CDR3 DNA sequence: TGTGCCAGCAGCGACTATGAGCGGGGGGTAACAGATACGCAGTATTTT. The rearrangement uses TRBV7-9 and TRBJ2-3; 9 positions agree with TRBD2. J gave up 3 bases and V 5 bases, and 9 bases lay outside the gene matches. The length of the CDR3 is 16 residues. Germline V lookup: CDR1 SEHNR, CDR2 FQNEAQ (reference sequence). Variable domain in full (rest from reference TRBV7-9 and TRBJ2-3): DTGVSQNPRHKITKRGQNVTFRCDPISEHNRLYWYRQTLGQGPEFLTYFQNEAQLEKSRLLSDRFSAERPKGSFSTLEIQRTEQGDSAMYLCASSDYERGVTDTQYFGPGTRLTVL.

This CDR3 is CASSHHRDNHPFIQYF. The CDR3 DNA sequence: TGTGCCAGCAGCCATCACCGGGACAACCACCCTTTCATCCAGTACTTC. This rearrangement joins TRBV14 to TRBJ2-5; D is perhaps TRBD1 (6 bases). This CDR3 contains 16 residues. Germline V CDR1 and CDR2: SGHDN, FVKESK. V was clipped by 3 bases and J by 10 bases, with 24 bases between them. The entire variable domain, with the rest obtained from reference TRBV14 and TRBJ2-5, is as follows: EAGVTQFPSHSVIEKGQTVTLRCDPISGHDNLYWYRRVMGKEIKFLLHFVKESKQDESGMPNNRFLAERTGGTYSTLKVQPAELEDSGVYFCASSHHRDNHPFIQYFGPGTRLLVL.

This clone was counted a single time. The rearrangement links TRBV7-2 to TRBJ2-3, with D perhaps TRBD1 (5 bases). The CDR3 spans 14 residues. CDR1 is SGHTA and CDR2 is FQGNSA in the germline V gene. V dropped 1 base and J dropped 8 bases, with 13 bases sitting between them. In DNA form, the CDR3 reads TGTGCCAGCAGCTTAGGTCCCTCTGGGGCTACGCAGTATTTT. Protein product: CASSLGPSGATQYF.